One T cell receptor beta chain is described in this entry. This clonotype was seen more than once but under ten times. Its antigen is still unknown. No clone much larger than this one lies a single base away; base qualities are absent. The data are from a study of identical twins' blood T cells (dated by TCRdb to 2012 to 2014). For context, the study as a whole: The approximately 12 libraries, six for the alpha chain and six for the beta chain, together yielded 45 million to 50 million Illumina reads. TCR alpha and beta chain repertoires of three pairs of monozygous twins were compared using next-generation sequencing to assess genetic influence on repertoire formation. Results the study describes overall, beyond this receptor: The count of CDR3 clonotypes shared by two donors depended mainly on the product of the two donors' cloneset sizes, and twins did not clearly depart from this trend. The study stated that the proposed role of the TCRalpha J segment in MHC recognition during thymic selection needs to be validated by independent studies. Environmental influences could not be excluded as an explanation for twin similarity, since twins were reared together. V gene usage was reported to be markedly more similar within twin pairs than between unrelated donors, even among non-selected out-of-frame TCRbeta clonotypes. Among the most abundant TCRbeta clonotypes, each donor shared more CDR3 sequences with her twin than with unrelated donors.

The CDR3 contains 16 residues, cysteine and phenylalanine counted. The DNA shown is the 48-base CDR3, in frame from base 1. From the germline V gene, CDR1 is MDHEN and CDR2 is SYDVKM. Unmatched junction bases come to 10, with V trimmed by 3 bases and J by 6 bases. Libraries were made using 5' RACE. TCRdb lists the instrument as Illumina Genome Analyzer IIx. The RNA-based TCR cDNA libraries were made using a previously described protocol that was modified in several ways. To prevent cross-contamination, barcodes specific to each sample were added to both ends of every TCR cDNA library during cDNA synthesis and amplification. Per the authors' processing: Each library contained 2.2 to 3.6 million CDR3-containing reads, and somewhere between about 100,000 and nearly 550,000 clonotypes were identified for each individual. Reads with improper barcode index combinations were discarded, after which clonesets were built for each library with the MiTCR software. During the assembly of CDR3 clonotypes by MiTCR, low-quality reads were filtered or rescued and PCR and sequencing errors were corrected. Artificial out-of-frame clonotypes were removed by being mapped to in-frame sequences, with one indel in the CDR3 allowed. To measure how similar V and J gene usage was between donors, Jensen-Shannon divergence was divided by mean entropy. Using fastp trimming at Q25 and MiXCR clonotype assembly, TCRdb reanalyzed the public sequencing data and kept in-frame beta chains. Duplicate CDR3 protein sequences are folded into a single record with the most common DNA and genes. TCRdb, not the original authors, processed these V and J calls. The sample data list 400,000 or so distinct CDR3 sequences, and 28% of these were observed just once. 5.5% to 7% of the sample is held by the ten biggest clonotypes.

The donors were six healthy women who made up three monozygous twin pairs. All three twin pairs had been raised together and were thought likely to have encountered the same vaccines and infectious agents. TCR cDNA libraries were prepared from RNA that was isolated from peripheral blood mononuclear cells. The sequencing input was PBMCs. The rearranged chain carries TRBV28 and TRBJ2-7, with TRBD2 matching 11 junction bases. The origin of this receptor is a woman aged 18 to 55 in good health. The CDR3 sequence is CASSFRDLAGGSEQYF. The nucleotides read TGTGCCAGCAGTTTTAGGGATCTAGCGGGAGGAAGCGAGCAGTACTTC.